The rows below give T cell receptor beta chains drawn from one sample of a study of blood T cell repertoires in COVID-19. TCRdb's table, derived via immunoSEQ multiplex PCR, lists solely in-frame clones and lacks some. The sample has some 150,000 clones, roughly three quarters seen once. Sequencing was carried out using PBMCs or T cells enriched from blood (not recorded which). Every receptor here comes from a woman between 45 and 60 years old who had recovered from COVID-19. The CDR3 runs from the conserved cysteine through the conserved F or W. Fields, in order: D gene, J gene, clone size, V gene, CDR3 DNA, CDR3 protein. The D gene is left open where the match is weak. Part of the rows lack a size; the others show once, few, many or a class for expanded clones.

d_call: .; j_call: TRBJ2-2; clone_size: .; v_call: TRBV5-8; cdr3_nt: TGTGCCAGCAGCTTGGCGGTAGGAGACACCGGGGAGCTGTTTTTT; cdr3_aa: CASSLAVGDTGELFF
d_call: .; j_call: TRBJ2-5; clone_size: .; v_call: TRBV5-1; cdr3_nt: TGCGCCAGCAGCTTGGGTCCAGGGGAAGAGACCCAGTACTTC; cdr3_aa: CASSLGPGEETQYF
d_call: TRBD2; j_call: TRBJ2-3; clone_size: .; v_call: TRBV10-3; cdr3_nt: TGTGCCATCGGGAATAGCGGGGGGGGCCCAGATACGCAGTATTTT; cdr3_aa: CAIGNSGGGPDTQYF
d_call: .; j_call: TRBJ2-1; clone_size: .; v_call: TRBV14; cdr3_nt: TGTGCCAGCAGCCAAGTAACCTACAATGAGCAGTTCTTC; cdr3_aa: CASSQVTYNEQFF
d_call: .; j_call: TRBJ1-2; clone_size: once; v_call: TRBV5-6; cdr3_nt: TGTGCCAGCAGCTTTTGGCCTAACTATGGCTACACCTTC; cdr3_aa: CASSFWPNYGYTF
d_call: TRBD1; j_call: TRBJ1-1; clone_size: .; v_call: TRBV24-1; cdr3_nt: TGTGCCACCAGTGACACAGGGGCCACTGAAGCTTTCTTT; cdr3_aa: CATSDTGATEAFF
d_call: .; j_call: TRBJ1-2; clone_size: .; v_call: TRBV7-2; cdr3_nt: TGTGCCAGCAGCCCTAATGGGGAGATCAACTATGGCTACACCTTC; cdr3_aa: CASSPNGEINYGYTF
d_call: .; j_call: TRBJ1-1; clone_size: .; v_call: TRBV2; cdr3_nt: TGTGCCAGCAGTGAAGAGGAATGGGGAACAGGGAACACTGAAGCTTTCTTT; cdr3_aa: CASSEEEWGTGNTEAFF
d_call: .; j_call: TRBJ2-1; clone_size: .; v_call: TRBV7-3; cdr3_nt: TGTGCCAGCAGCTTCCCGGGGGACAATGAGCAGTTCTTC; cdr3_aa: CASSFPGDNEQFF
d_call: .; j_call: TRBJ1-1; clone_size: .; v_call: TRBV5-5; cdr3_nt: TGTGCCAGCAGTCGGGTAACCACCAACACTGAAGCTTTCTTT; cdr3_aa: CASSRVTTNTEAFF
d_call: .; j_call: TRBJ1-2; clone_size: .; v_call: TRBV7-6; cdr3_nt: TGTGCCAGCAGCTTCGCCGGTAGTGGCTACACCTTC; cdr3_aa: CASSFAGSGYTF
d_call: .; j_call: TRBJ2-7; clone_size: .; v_call: TRBV13; cdr3_nt: TGTGCCAGCAGCCCGCGCGGAAGCTCCTACGAGCAGTACTTC; cdr3_aa: CASSPRGSSYEQYF
d_call: TRBD2; j_call: TRBJ2-1; clone_size: .; v_call: TRBV7-2; cdr3_nt: TGTGCCAGCAGCTTTGGGGGGGACGGGTTCAATGAGCAGTTCTTC; cdr3_aa: CASSFGGDGFNEQFF
d_call: TRBD1; j_call: TRBJ2-6; clone_size: .; v_call: TRBV3-1/TRBV3-2; cdr3_nt: TGTGCCAGCAGCCAAGAAACGGACAGGAACTCTGGGGCCAACGTCCTGACTTTC; cdr3_aa: CASSQETDRNSGANVLTF
d_call: .; j_call: TRBJ1-1; clone_size: .; v_call: TRBV10-3; cdr3_nt: TGTGCCATCAGTGAATCCTATGAAGCTTTCTTT; cdr3_aa: CAISESYEAFF
d_call: TRBD1; j_call: TRBJ2-7; clone_size: few; v_call: TRBV5-1; cdr3_nt: TGCGCCAGCAGCCTTACCGGGACAGGGGTGTACGAGCAGTACTTC; cdr3_aa: CASSLTGTGVYEQYF
d_call: .; j_call: TRBJ2-3; clone_size: many; v_call: TRBV5-5; cdr3_nt: TGTGCCAGCAACTCCCTCGACTGGGGGCCAGATACGCAGTATTTT; cdr3_aa: CASNSLDWGPDTQYF
d_call: .; j_call: TRBJ1-1; clone_size: once; v_call: TRBV27; cdr3_nt: TGTGCCAGCAGTGAGGGCTTGGGGACTGAAGCTTTCTTT; cdr3_aa: CASSEGLGTEAFF
d_call: .; j_call: TRBJ1-2; clone_size: .; v_call: TRBV7-8; cdr3_nt: TGTGCCAGCAGCTTAGAGGAGCACCCGGGTGGGGGCTACACCTTC; cdr3_aa: CASSLEEHPGGGYTF
d_call: .; j_call: TRBJ2-1; clone_size: .; v_call: TRBV5-8; cdr3_nt: TGTGCCAGCAGCTTGCGGGGAGGAGCCTACAATGAGCAGTTCTTC; cdr3_aa: CASSLRGGAYNEQFF
d_call: TRBD1; j_call: TRBJ1-1; clone_size: once; v_call: TRBV6-5; cdr3_nt: TGTGCCAGCAGTTGGTCACAGGGGGCTGGAACTGAAGCTTTCTTT; cdr3_aa: CASSWSQGAGTEAFF
d_call: TRBD1; j_call: TRBJ2-3; clone_size: .; v_call: TRBV19; cdr3_nt: TGTGCCAGCAGCAGACAGGGGGTGGTAGATACGCAGTATTTT; cdr3_aa: CASSRQGVVDTQYF